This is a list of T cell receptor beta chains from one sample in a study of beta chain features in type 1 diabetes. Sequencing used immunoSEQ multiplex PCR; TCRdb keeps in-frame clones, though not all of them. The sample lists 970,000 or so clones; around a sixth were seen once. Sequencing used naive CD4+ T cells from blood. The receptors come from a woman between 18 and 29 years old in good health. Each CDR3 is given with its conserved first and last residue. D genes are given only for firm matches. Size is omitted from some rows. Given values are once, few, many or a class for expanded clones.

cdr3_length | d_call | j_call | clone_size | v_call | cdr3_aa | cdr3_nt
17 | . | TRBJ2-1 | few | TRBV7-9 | CASSLDGPAGTYNEQFF | TGTGCCAGCAGCTTAGATGGCCCAGCGGGGACATACAATGAGCAGTTCTTC
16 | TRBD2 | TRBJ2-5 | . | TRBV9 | CASSVGASGKGETQYF | TGTGCCAGCAGCGTAGGGGCTAGCGGGAAGGGGGAGACCCAGTACTTC
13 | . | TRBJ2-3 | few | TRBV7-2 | CASSTNAVGTQYF | TGTGCCAGCAGCACGAATGCTGTCGGTACGCAGTATTTT
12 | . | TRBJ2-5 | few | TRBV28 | CASSSRPETQYF | TGTGCCAGCAGTTCTCGGCCCGAGACCCAGTACTTC
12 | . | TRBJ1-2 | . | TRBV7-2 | CASSLHNYGYTF | TGTGCCAGCAGCTTACATAACTATGGCTACACCTTC
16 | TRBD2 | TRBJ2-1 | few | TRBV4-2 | CASSQDLPSGRSEQFF | TGTGCCAGCAGCCAAGACCTCCCTAGCGGGCGGTCTGAGCAGTTCTTC
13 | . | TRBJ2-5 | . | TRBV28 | CASSPSHIETQYF | TGTGCCAGCAGTCCCTCCCATATAGAGACCCAGTACTTC
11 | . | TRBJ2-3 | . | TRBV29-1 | CSAGGLDTQYF | TGCAGCGCCGGAGGGCTAGATACGCAGTATTTT
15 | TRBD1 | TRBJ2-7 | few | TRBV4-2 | CASSHEKTGQREQYF | TGTGCCAGCAGCCACGAGAAAACGGGACAGCGCGAGCAGTACTTC
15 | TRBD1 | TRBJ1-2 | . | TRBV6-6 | CASSRTSTGIYGYTF | TGTGCCAGCAGCCGAACATCGACAGGGATCTATGGCTACACCTTC
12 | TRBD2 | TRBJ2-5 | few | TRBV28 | CASRASGETQYF | TGTGCCAGCAGAGCTAGCGGAGAGACCCAGTACTTC
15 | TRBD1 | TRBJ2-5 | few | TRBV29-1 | CSVEDRDRGQETQYF | TGCAGCGTTGAAGATCGGGACAGGGGGCAAGAGACCCAGTACTTC
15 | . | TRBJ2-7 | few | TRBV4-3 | CASSQDSAGDYEQYF | TGCGCCAGCAGCCAAGATTCTGCAGGGGACTACGAGCAGTACTTC
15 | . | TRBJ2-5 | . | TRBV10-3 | CACRGQGPSQETQYF | TGTGCCTGCAGAGGGCAGGGACCATCTCAAGAGACCCAGTACTTC
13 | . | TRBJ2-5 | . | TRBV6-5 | CASSPGREETQYF | TGTGCCAGCAGTCCCGGCCGGGAAGAGACCCAGTACTTC
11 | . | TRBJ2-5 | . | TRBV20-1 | CSALGVETQYF | TGCAGTGCCTTGGGCGTGGAGACCCAGTACTTC
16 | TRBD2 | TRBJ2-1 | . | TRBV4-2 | CASRPTPTSGNNEQFF | TGTGCCAGCAGACCAACTCCGACTAGCGGTAACAATGAGCAGTTCTTC
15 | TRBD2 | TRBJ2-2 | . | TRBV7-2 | CASGTSGSPPGELFF | TGTGCCAGCGGTACTAGCGGGAGTCCGCCTGGGGAGCTGTTTTTT
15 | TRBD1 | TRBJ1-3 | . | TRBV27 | CASSLTTGVGNTIYF | TGTGCCAGCAGTTTGACGACAGGGGTGGGAAACACCATATATTTT
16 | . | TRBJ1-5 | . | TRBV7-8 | CASSSQGQPMLEPQHF | TGTGCCAGCAGCTCCCAAGGACAGCCGATGTTGGAGCCCCAGCATTTT
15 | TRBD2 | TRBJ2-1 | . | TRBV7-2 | CASRQTGTSGRDQFF | TGTGCCAGCAGACAAACCGGGACTAGCGGGAGGGATCAGTTCTTC
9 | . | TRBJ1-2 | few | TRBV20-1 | CSASLRRAF | TGCAGTGCTAGTCTCCGACGAGCATTC
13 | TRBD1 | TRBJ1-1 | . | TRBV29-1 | CSVEGQGNTEAFF | TGCAGCGTTGAAGGACAGGGGAACACTGAAGCTTTCTTT
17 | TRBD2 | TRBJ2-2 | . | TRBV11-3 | CASSSHGLGENTGELFF | TGTGCCAGCAGCTCCCACGGACTAGGGGAAAACACCGGGGAGCTGTTTTTT
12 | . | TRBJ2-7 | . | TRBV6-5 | CAHSRVPYEQYF | TGTGCCCACAGCAGGGTTCCCTACGAGCAGTACTTC
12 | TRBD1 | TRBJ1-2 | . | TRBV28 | CASFDRGNGYTF | TGTGCCAGCTTTGACAGGGGGAATGGCTACACCTTC
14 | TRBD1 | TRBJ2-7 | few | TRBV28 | CASKAHSGQNEQYF | TGTGCCAGCAAGGCTCATTCGGGACAGAACGAGCAGTACTTC
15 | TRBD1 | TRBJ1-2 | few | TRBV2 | CASSYRTGGGYGYTF | TGTGCCAGCAGTTACCGGACAGGGGGCGGATATGGCTACACCTTC
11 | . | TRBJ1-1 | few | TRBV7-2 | CASSLGTEAFF | TGTGCCAGCAGCTTAGGAACTGAAGCTTTCTTT
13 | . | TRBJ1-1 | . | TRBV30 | CAWSADRDTEAFF | TGTGCCTGGAGTGCCGACAGAGACACTGAAGCTTTCTTT